This T cell receptor (beta chain) stems from a study of cytomegalovirus exposure and HLA in healthy donors. General study results and limits: It was confirmed in vitro that a few of the CMV-associated chains were specific for CMV antigens. The authors listed about 170 TCR beta chains as cytomegalovirus-associated.

PCR employed 60 Vbeta and 13 Jbeta primers. This table comes from immunoSEQ multiplex PCR, and its TCRdb copy is limited to in-frame clones, with some not included. The sample comprises around 170,000 clones, about three quarters of which are singletons, and 1.5% to 2% rests with the top ten. The ends lost 4 bases at V and 4 bases at J; junction bases unmatched: 6. The germline gives CDR1 SGHDT, CDR2 YYEEEE. This CDR3 is built from 14 residues. This clone was observed a few times. Its target is not known. Sequencing used PBMCs. The rearrangement uses TRBV5-6 and TRBJ2-5; TRBD2 matches at 8 bases. The origin of this receptor is a man aged 18 to 30 in good health and CMV-seronegative. Here the CDR3 DNA reads TGTGCCAGCAGCCCCGGGGGGGGACGAGAGACCCAGTACTTC. It is translated as CASSPGGGRETQYF.